The 2 T cell receptor beta chains in this list originate from one sample, sequenced in a study of T cells in Graves' hyperthyroidism and ophthalmopathy (dated by TCRdb to about 2019). Libraries were constructed by multiplex PCR. The reads were generated on an Illumina HiSeq 2000. The TCR beta CDR3 regions were amplified from the RNA transcripts. For the first round of RT-PCR on the TCR CDR3, the HTBI primer set was used together with the Qiagen OneStep RT-PCR kit. TCRdb itself trimmed the public reads at Q25 with fastp, ran MiXCR and retained productive beta chains. A single entry per CDR3 protein holds the most common genes and DNA from its merged rows. The sample contains roughly 580,000 distinct CDR3 sequences, over 11% of them found a single time. The biggest ten clones account for 5% to 7% of the sample. The sequenced material came from blood. These receptors originate from a woman aged 30 to 39 with Graves' hyperthyroidism that later progressed to Graves' ophthalmopathy.

This clonotype was seen ten or more times. This chain uses TRBV10-3 with TRBJ2-3; D may be TRBD1 (5 bases). This CDR3 has 16 residues. V lost 2 bases and J lost 0, with 12 bases in between. The germline V gene has CDR1 ENHRY and CDR2 SYGVKD. CDR3 in DNA: TGTGCCATCAGTGAGGCAACTCAGGGAAGCACAGATACGCAGTATTTT. Its translation is CAISEATQGSTDTQYF.

The chain couples TRBV7-2 to TRBJ2-1, with 13 bases lining up with TRBD2. V gave up 5 bases and J gave up 15 bases; unmatched junction bases: 10. This CDR3 contains 14 residues. Germline lookup yields CDR1 SGHTA and CDR2 FQGNSA. Here the CDR3 reads CASSKGLAGALSFF. Here the CDR3 DNA reads TGTGCCAGCAGCAAAGGACTAGCGGGAGCTTTATCGTTCTTC.